A single sample is the source of the 20 T cell receptor beta chains below, sequenced in a study of PD-L1 blockade in urothelial cancer. TCRdb's table, derived via immunoSEQ multiplex PCR, lists solely in-frame clones and lacks some. The data contain some 100,000 clones, about 90% of them singletons. The sequences come from PBMCs, collected around atezolizumab (anti-PD-L1) treatment. Every receptor here comes from a woman over 75 with urothelial cancer.

This chain links TRBV7-9 with TRBJ2-7, with D unresolved. V was trimmed by 3 bases and J by 3 bases, leaving 9 bases between them. The CDR3 runs 13 residues. Germline V gene lookup returns CDR1 SEHNR and CDR2 FQNEAQ (reference sequence). As DNA, the CDR3 is TGTGCCAGCAGCTTTCCAGGAAACTACGAGCAGTACTTC. It is translated as CASSFPGNYEQYF.

This sequence joins TRBV7-9 and TRBJ2-7; 10 positions agree with TRBD2. Trimming at V came to 4 bases and at J to 4 bases, leaving 7 bases not matched to a gene. Germline-derived CDR1 and CDR2 are SEHNR and FQNEAQ (reference sequence). The length of the CDR3 is 15 residues. The CDR3 DNA is TGTGCCAGCAGCTCGGGGGGGACTAGCGTTTACGAGCAGTACTTC. Protein sequence: CASSSGGTSVYEQYF.

This clone was seen a few times. The chain carries TRBV6-1 and TRBJ2-3, with unresolved D. V gave up 6 bases and J gave up 0 bases, with 10 bases separating them. The CDR3 is 14 residues long. Per the germline V gene, CDR1 is MNHNS and CDR2 is SASEGT. The CDR3 region has the DNA TGTGCCAGCAGAATATCTACTAGCACAGATACGCAGTATTTT. Translation gives CASRISTSTDTQYF.

V usage is TRBV9 and J usage is TRBJ2-2, with D possibly being TRBD2 (5 bases). The V end was cut by 1 base, the J end by 3 bases, with 10 bases between. CDR3 length: 15 amino acids. Germline CDR1 is SGDLS and CDR2 is YYNGEE. Written as DNA, the CDR3 is TGTGCCAGCAGCGTATCGGGATTGCACACCGGGGAGCTGTTTTTT. Translated, it gives CASSVSGLHTGELFF.

The chain employs TRBV5-4 and TRBJ2-7; TRBD2 matches at 12 bases. V was clipped by 4 bases and J by 6 bases; unmatched bases: 8. Germline V gene sequence: CDR1 SGHNT, CDR2 YYREEE (reference sequence). The CDR3 loop spans 15 amino acids. The CDR3: CASSASSGRAIEQYF. CDR3 DNA: TGTGCCAGCAGCGCTTCTAGCGGGAGGGCCATCGAGCAGTACTTC.

V gene TRBV10-3 combines with J gene TRBJ2-1; 7 bases are a match to TRBD2. Germline CDR1 reads ENHRY; CDR2 reads SYGVKD. The ends lost 2 bases at V and 6 bases at J; junction bases unmatched: 4. The CDR3 loop spans 14 amino acids. The CDR3 loop reads CAISEPGLPNEQFF. CDR3 bases: TGTGCCATCAGTGAGCCGGGACTACCCAATGAGCAGTTCTTC.

The chain is built from TRBV2 and TRBJ1-1; no clear D. CDR1 SNHLY and CDR2 FYNNEI come from the germline V gene. CDR3 size: 11 residues. Between the trimmed V and J ends, which lost 5 bases and 7 bases, there was a span of 8 bases. The CDR3 region has the DNA TGTGCCAGCAGTTTTCAATTTGAAGCTTTCTTT. Its protein product is CASSFQFEAFF.

This clone appeared once. V is TRBV5-4 and J is TRBJ1-5, with D possibly matching TRBD1 (6 bases). Trimming took off 1 base at V and 7 bases at J, with 12 bases between the two ends. CDR1 and CDR2 from the germline V gene are SGHNT and YYREEE (reference sequence). This CDR3 is 14 amino acids long. CDR3 protein: CASSLPGEKQPQHF. Here the CDR3 DNA reads TGTGCCAGCAGCTTGCCAGGGGAGAAACAGCCCCAGCATTTT.

Details on this clone: At one of its ends the junction is not consistent with the germline gene, which may arise from a read error. This chain connects TRBV30 to TRBJ2-7; TRBD2 matches 13 bases. The CDR3 consists of 14 residues. Germline V CDR1 and CDR2: GTSNPN, SVGIG (reference sequence). The CDR3 nucleotides are TGTGCCTGTAGTGGGACTAGCGGGATTTACGAGCAGTACTTC. This translates into CACSGTSGIYEQYF.

This chain joins TRBV7-3 and TRBJ2-2; TRBD1 matches 9 bases. The CDR3 consists of 17 residues. With 5 bases clipped from V and 6 bases from J, the junction kept 13 bases outside the gene matches. The germline V gene has CDR1 SGHTA and CDR2 FQGTGA. CDR3 region: CASSPISDRGGSGELFF. CDR3 sequence (DNA): TGTGCCAGCAGCCCCATATCGGACAGGGGAGGTTCCGGGGAGCTGTTTTTT.

The chain employs TRBV9 and TRBJ1-2, with D possibly TRBD1 on 5 matching bases. The germline V gene encodes CDR1 SGDLS and CDR2 YYNGEE. Trimming pared 3 bases from V and 2 bases from J, leaving 14 bases between. The CDR3 loop spans 15 amino acids. The CDR3 DNA reads TGTGCCAGCAGCGAAGCCACAGGAGACAACTATGGCTACACCTTC. This codes for CASSEATGDNYGYTF.

The J gene is TRBJ1-1, the V gene TRBV11-2; unclear D gene. V lost 0 bases to trimming and J lost 6 bases, with 14 bases between them. Looked up from germline, CDR1 is SGHAT and CDR2 is FQNNGV. The CDR3 extends over 15 amino acids. In nucleotides, the CDR3 is TGTGCCAGCAGCTTAGATACGGGAATTGGGGCTGAAGCTTTCTTT. Protein product: CASSLDTGIGAEAFF.

CDR3: CASSVGMQGADNEQFF. The CDR3 DNA reads as TGTGCCAGCAGCGTAGGGATGCAGGGGGCGGACAATGAGCAGTTCTTC. The V gene is TRBV9, the J gene TRBJ2-1; 8 bases are a match to TRBD1. Germline CDR1 is SGDLS and CDR2 is YYNGEE. V lost 0 bases to trimming and J lost 5 bases; unmatched junction nucleotides: 7. The CDR3 is made up of 16 amino acids.

V gene TRBV4-1 combines with J gene TRBJ1-2; tentatively, D is TRBD1 (6 bases). Germline V gene data show CDR1 as MGHRA and CDR2 as YSYEKL. This CDR3 is 15 amino acids long. V lost 2 bases and J lost 7, with 17 bases in between. DNA of the CDR3: TGCGCCAGCAGCCAAACCCAGGGGACGCTTTCTGGCTACACCTTC. Translation gives CASSQTQGTLSGYTF.

This sequence joins TRBV20-1 and TRBJ2-7; 8 bases are shared with TRBD1. With V trimmed by 5 bases and J by 5 bases, 2 bases remained unmatched. This CDR3 has 11 amino acids. The V gene's germline CDR1 is DFQATT and CDR2 SNEGSKA (reference sequence). CDR3 in DNA: TGCAGTGCTCAACAGGGGGACGAGCAGTACTTC. Amino acid sequence: CSAQQGDEQYF.

V usage is TRBV5-6 and J usage is TRBJ2-3; 8 bases agree with TRBD1. Trimming took 4 bases from V and 1 from J; bases not matched to a gene: 17. Germline CDR1 SGHDT, CDR2 YYEEEE. The CDR3 has 19 amino acids. This chain's CDR3 is CASSQTSFLTGARTDTQYF. CDR3 DNA: TGTGCCAGCAGCCAAACCTCATTTTTGACAGGGGCCCGCACAGATACGCAGTATTTT.

The V and J genes are TRBV7-6 and TRBJ2-1, with D perhaps matching TRBD2 (5 bases). This CDR3 has 15 residues. Trimming removed 1 base from V and 0 bases from J, with 7 bases in between. CDR1 is SGHVS, CDR2 FNYEAQ, per germline. The CDR3 DNA follows: TGTGCCAGCAGCTTAGGGCTAGCCTCCTACAATGAGCAGTTCTTC. It codes for CASSLGLASYNEQFF.

V usage is TRBV19 and J usage is TRBJ1-2, with 8 bases fitting TRBD1. The junction had 15 bases not matched to a gene; V was cut back by 0 bases and J by 0 bases. This CDR3 has 20 residues. Looked up from germline, CDR1 is LNHDA and CDR2 is SQIVND (reference sequence). DNA for the CDR3: TGTGCCAGTAGTATAGATGGGGGGGCAGGGGGCTACCTTACTAACTATGGCTACACCTTC. This gives the protein CASSIDGGAGGYLTNYGYTF.

The chain uses TRBV5-1 and TRBJ2-2; TRBD1 agrees at 8 bases. The germline V gene encodes CDR1 SGHRS and CDR2 YFSETQ. There are 15 residues in the CDR3. Losses at the gene ends were 3 bases for V and 7 bases for J; bases not matched to a gene: 8. The CDR3 sequence is CASSSETGVVGELFF. In DNA form, the CDR3 reads TGCGCCAGCAGCTCCGAGACAGGGGTTGTCGGGGAGCTGTTTTTT.

The rearrangement joins TRBV5-1 to TRBJ2-5; no clear D gene. V was trimmed by 6 bases and J by 5 bases, leaving 14 bases between them. Looked up from germline, CDR1 is SGHRS and CDR2 is YFSETQ. This CDR3 region has 13 residues. CDR3 nucleotide sequence: TGCGCCAGCAAAAATCCTGGAGCGGAGACCCAGTACTTC. Residues: CASKNPGAETQYF.